The next 18 T cell receptor beta chains were all read from a single sample in a study of metastatic and nonmetastatic thyroid tumors. Each patient came to thyroid surgery without any prior treatment (of any kind). TCRdb reanalyzed the PCR reads with MiXCR. This sample yields tens of thousands of clones, of which around 12% are seen a single time; around 10% belongs to the top ten. Source material: tumor tissue. Receptors originate from a female donor with papillary thyroid cancer or a benign thyroid nodule (not recorded which). Some clones in this sample may be carry-over from other donors' samples.

This clone appeared many times. V and J are TRBV11-2 and TRBJ2-2, with 11 bases matching TRBD2. Unmatched junction bases numbered 5, after V lost 2 bases and J lost 0 bases. The CDR3 length is 18 residues. Looked up from germline, CDR1 is SGHAT and CDR2 is FQNNGV. CDR3 loop: CASSLLASGRSNTGELFF. CDR3 bases: TGTGCCAGCAGCTTACTGGCTAGCGGGAGGTCGAACACCGGGGAGCTGTTTTTT.

There are many counts of this clone. This rearrangement joins TRBV30 to TRBJ2-7; 10 bases match TRBD2. This CDR3 contains 15 residues. V shed 0 bases, J shed 3 bases, and the junction held 5 bases outside the gene matches. Looked up from germline, CDR1 is GTSNPN and CDR2 is SVGIG (reference sequence). The chain's CDR3 is CAWSVGTSAHYEQYF. The DNA for the CDR3 is TGTGCCTGGAGTGTAGGGACTAGCGCGCACTACGAGCAGTACTTC.

The table lists this clone with a few counts. The chain recombines TRBV11-1 with TRBJ2-5; 8 positions match TRBD2. The CDR3 extends over 14 amino acids. With 4 bases clipped from V and 6 bases from J, the junction kept 7 bases outside the gene matches. CDR1 is SGHAT and CDR2 is FQDESV in the germline V gene (reference sequence). The CDR3 nucleotides are TGTGCCAGCAGCTCTGGACTAGCTTGGCAGACCCAGTACTTC. It yields the protein CASSSGLAWQTQYF.

V usage is TRBV3-1 and J usage is TRBJ2-7, with TRBD1 matching over 7 bases. The junction had 5 bases not matched to a gene; V was cut back by 0 bases and J by 3 bases. Looked up from germline, CDR1 is LGHDT and CDR2 is YNNKEL (reference sequence). CDR3 length equals 15 residues. The CDR3 region has the DNA TGTGCCAGCAGCCAAGATTCGGGGACAGTCTACGAGCAGTACTTC. It is translated as CASSQDSGTVYEQYF.

This clone was seen many times. This chain uses TRBV28 with TRBJ2-5, with TRBD2 identical over 11 bases. This CDR3 comprises 16 residues. CDR1 is MDHEN, CDR2 SYDVKM, per germline. The J segment lost 3 bases and the V segment lost 5 bases, leaving 8 bases of the junction unmatched. DNA for the CDR3: TGTGCCAGCAGTCCAGGGGGGGGACTAGCGGAAGAGACCCAGTACTTC. Protein: CASSPGGGLAEETQYF.

This clone was observed a handful of times. Possible read error: a much larger clone is one base away. The CDR3 DNA follows: TGTGCCAGCATACGACAGGTCTTACCTAAACTGTTTTTT. Encoded protein: CASIRQVLPKLFF. The chain links TRBV28 to TRBJ1-4, with a weak D call TRBD1 (6 bases). This CDR3 region has 13 residues. Germline lookup yields CDR1 MDHEN and CDR2 SYDVKM. V lost 7 bases to trimming and J lost 11 bases, with 17 bases between them.

This clone was seen at least ten times. The chain joins TRBV11-2 to TRBJ2-7; the match to TRBD2 covers 14 bases. The CDR3 is 16 residues long. CDR1 and CDR2 from the germline V gene are SGHAT and FQNNGV. Germline trimming cut 5 bases from V and 4 bases from J; bases unmatched to any gene: 7. CDR3 amino acids: CASSPPGLAGGYEQYF. The CDR3 nucleotides read TGTGCCAGCAGCCCGCCAGGACTAGCGGGGGGATACGAGCAGTACTTC.

This clone was found many times. The chain carries TRBV5-1 and TRBJ2-5; D is unclear. Trimming left V 2 bases short and J 0 bases short, with 2 bases between. The CDR3 totals 12 residues. Germline CDR1 and CDR2: SGHRS and YFSETQ. The CDR3 sequence is CASSLDQETQYF. The CDR3 DNA follows: TGCGCCAGCAGCTTAGACCAAGAGACCCAGTACTTC.

The rearrangement uses TRBV11-1 and TRBJ2-1; 8 nucleotides match TRBD2. Germline values: CDR1 SGHAT, CDR2 FQDESV (reference sequence). The length of the CDR3 is 15 residues. V lost 1 base and J lost 5; bases outside the gene matches: 4. In DNA, the CDR3 is TGTGCCAGCAGCTTAGGGACTAGCTTTGACAATGAGCAGTTCTTC. Translation gives CASSLGTSFDNEQFF.

This clone was seen ten or more times. The CDR3 region is CASSLGGWGYTEAFF. The CDR3 nucleotides are TGTGCCAGCAGCTTGGGGGGCTGGGGGTACACTGAAGCTTTCTTT. V gene TRBV5-5 combines with J gene TRBJ1-1; the D gene is possibly TRBD1 (5 bases). Trimming pared 0 bases from V and 3 bases from J, leaving 12 bases between. From germline, CDR1 is SGHKS and CDR2 YYEKEE (reference sequence). CDR3 length: 15 residues.

This clone was observed a few times. A much more abundant neighbour one base away suggests this may be a read error. The chain couples TRBV2 to TRBJ1-1; 9 bases fit TRBD1. CDR1 is SNHLY, CDR2 FYNNEI, per germline. This CDR3 has 14 residues. The DNA of the CDR3 is TGTGCCAGCAGTCGTACAGGGGGCAGGACTGAAGCTTCCTTT. Its translation: CASSRTGGRTEASF.

In its sample, this clone was seen many times. The CDR3 here is CASSWDSKTDTQYF. The DNA of the CDR3 is TGTGCCAGCAGTTGGGACAGTAAAACAGATACGCAGTATTTT. The V gene is TRBV2, the J gene TRBJ2-3; 7 bases are a match to TRBD1. V lost 5 bases and J lost 3; bases outside the gene matches: 5. The CDR3 covers 14 residues. Per germline, CDR1 SNHLY and CDR2 FYNNEI.

As to this clone: Other DNA variants within this sample encode the same CDR3. V and J are TRBV25-1 and TRBJ2-3; 9 bases fit TRBD2. V lost 3 bases, J lost 6 bases, and 16 bases stayed unmatched. The CDR3 is 18 amino acids. The germline V gene has CDR1 MGHDK and CDR2 SYGVNS. CDR3 sequence (DNA): TGTGCCAGCAGTGAGATCGGAGGACTAGCGAGGGGGGGCGATACGCAGTATTTT. This encodes CASSEIGGLARGGDTQYF.

This clone was found many times. The CDR3 DNA reads as TGCGCCAGCAGCCAAGAACCGGGACAGGCTCGATCCTACGAGCAGTACTTC. Protein product: CASSQEPGQARSYEQYF. The chain uses TRBV4-1 and TRBJ2-7; 8 bases are a match to TRBD1. CDR1 and CDR2 (germline): MGHRA, YSYEKL. The ends lost 0 bases at V and 1 base at J; junction bases unmatched: 8. CDR3 length equals 17 residues.

On this clone itself: It may be a read error: a sequence one base away is much more abundant. The chain joins TRBV7-2 to TRBJ1-1; the D is unclear. Germline V CDR1 and CDR2: SGHTA, FQGNSA. The CDR3 loop spans 11 amino acids. The CDR3 coding sequence is TGTGCCAGCACCCAGGTAGCTGAAGCTTTATTT. This gives the protein CASTQVAEALF.

This clone was recorded many times. V gene TRBV20-1 combines with J gene TRBJ2-5; D gene ambiguous. This CDR3 is 12 amino acids long. Trimming left V 3 bases short and J 4 bases short, with 9 bases between. CDR1 is DFQATT and CDR2 is SNEGSKA in the germline V gene (reference sequence). The CDR3: CSASGDSETQYF. The CDR3 DNA reads TGCAGTGCTAGTGGTGATTCAGAGACCCAGTACTTC.

This clone was seen a few times. CDR3: CASSQVGGDTGELFF. Written as DNA, the CDR3 is TGTGCCAGCAGCCAAGTTGGAGGGGACACCGGGGAGCTGTTTTTT. This chain joins TRBV27 and TRBJ2-2; D is possibly TRBD2 (6 bases). CDR3 length equals 15 residues. Looked up from germline, CDR1 is MNHEY and CDR2 is SMNVEV (reference sequence). Trimming pared 6 bases from V and 3 bases from J, leaving 14 bases between.

This clone was seen ten or more times. The chain has TRBV29-1 and TRBJ2-7; 10 nucleotides align to TRBD2. This CDR3 contains 14 residues. Germline-derived CDR1 and CDR2 are SQVTM and ANQGSEA. The V gene end was trimmed by 4 bases and the J gene end by 6 bases; junction bases not matched to a gene: 9. The DNA for the CDR3 is TGCAGCGTTGGCGGGTTGAGGACTAGCGGCGAGCAGTACTTC. Its protein is CSVGGLRTSGEQYF.